This T cell receptor beta chain was retrieved from a study of cytomegalovirus exposure and HLA in healthy donors. The study, taken as a whole, reports: Several of the most significant clusters appeared linked to common viral pathogens, based on a later analysis.

Vbeta (60) and Jbeta (13) primers were used in the PCR. Method: immunoSEQ multiplex PCR; TCRdb's copy keeps in-frame clones and lacks some. This table has some 170,000 clones, about 80% appearing once. Germline CDR1 reads SGHTA; CDR2 reads FQGNSA. V lost 7 bases and J lost 7; bases outside the gene matches: 10. This CDR3 is 14 amino acids long. In its sample, this clone was seen a few times. Antigen: not known. Sequenced: PBMCs. This TCR was recovered from a woman between 50 and 59 years old in good health and CMV-seronegative. V is TRBV7-2 and J is TRBJ1-2, with 9 bases identical to TRBD1. In nucleotides, the CDR3 is TGTGCCAGCATCCCGGGACAGGGTATAATTGGCTACACCTTC. Amino acids: CASIPGQGIIGYTF.